The rows below give T cell receptor beta chains drawn from one sample of a study of OX40 agonist ivuxolimab in advanced cancers. Repertoires were generated with immunoSEQ multiplex PCR, while TCRdb's copy carries only in-frame clones and drops some. The profile shows approximately 56,000 clones, 80% to 90% of them singletons. Sequencing was performed on CD4+ or CD8+ T cells sorted from blood, taken in a trial of the OX40 agonist ivuxolimab. The receptors shown here come from an adult with an advanced solid tumor such as melanoma, head and neck, liver or kidney cancer. Each CDR3 is given without its conserved first and last residue.

V gene	J gene	CDR3 protein
TRBV6-5	TRBJ2-7	ASRITGSSYEQY
TRBV5-1	TRBJ2-5	ASSSAPEAGQY
TRBV9	TRBJ2-1	ASSVATTGGAYNEQF
TRBV5-1	TRBJ2-3	ASSATGPPPTDTQY
TRBV28	TRBJ2-5	ASSLRAGNQETQY
TRBV25-1	TRBJ2-1	ASTLRSGLEQF
TRBV10-3	TRBJ1-6	AIRGGQGYNSPLH
TRBV7-2	TRBJ2-1	ASSLEGLVYNEQF
TRBV10-3	TRBJ2-7	AIRDQDTYEQY
TRBV18	TRBJ2-5	ASSPQHQETQY
TRBV5-5	TRBJ1-1	ASSFAVMNTEAF
TRBV18	TRBJ2-3	ASSLRLGGTDTQY
TRBV7-9	TRBJ1-4	ASSFGTAATTNEKLF